A selection of T cell receptor beta chains follows, all from one sample in a study of T cell changes during pregnancy in multiple sclerosis. Clones were read by immunoSEQ multiplex PCR, and TCRdb kept only the in-frame ones, dropping some. In the table there are 15,000 or so clones, approximately 86% of which are singletons. Sequencing was performed on CD8+ T cells from peripheral blood mononuclear cells, taken in the first trimester of pregnancy. These receptors were taken from a female donor with multiple sclerosis, enrolled in a pregnancy study. Both conserved end residues are trimmed from each CDR3. Each record gives: J gene, V gene, CDR3 protein.

TRBJ2-6	TRBV4-1	ASSQTRFSGANVLT
TRBJ1-3	TRBV14	ASSQDSSGNTIY
TRBJ1-5	TRBV7-9	ASRAGNQPQH
TRBJ2-7	TRBV2	ASSSPGQGNNEQY
TRBJ1-2	TRBV29-1	SVEDRRQGNYGYT
TRBJ2-7	TRBV27	ASSVGLAGIREQY
TRBJ1-3	TRBV7-9	ASSADAQGVPGNTIY
TRBJ1-1	TRBV2	ASSASDMNTEAF
TRBJ1-5	TRBV4-2	ASSQGTGGFQPQH
TRBJ1-5	TRBV9	ASSKDSRYQPQH
TRBJ1-2	TRBV9	ASSKTGILGYT
TRBJ2-7	TRBV14	ASSSKTPDRRPYEQY
TRBJ1-4	TRBV5-1	ASSVSRGRNEKLF
TRBJ2-7	TRBV9	ASSTRTESLGEQY
TRBJ1-5	TRBV6-5	ASSSSSNQPQH
TRBJ2-5	TRBV5-6	ASSLGTGAPRGN
TRBJ2-1	TRBV14	ASSRRAGGPKNEQF
TRBJ1-1	TRBV16	ASSQSTGATEAF
TRBJ2-2	TRBV15	ATSFLAAGTGELF
TRBJ2-7	TRBV5-1	ASSLWEQGADEQY
TRBJ2-6	TRBV29-1	SVAEPGQRSSGANVLT
TRBJ2-1	TRBV2	ASRGTSGSNEQF
TRBJ2-7	TRBV27	ASSSRDRPREQY
TRBJ2-7	TRBV7-2	ASSFSGISSYEQY
TRBJ2-3	TRBV28	ASSPRDTQY
TRBJ1-6	TRBV6-5	ASSYFGGSYNSPLH
TRBJ1-4	TRBV29-1	SVSGWGGEKLF
TRBJ2-1	TRBV11-3	ASSLRRGGINEQF
TRBJ1-1	TRBV19	ASSTFLDRGQGTEAF
TRBJ2-7	TRBV7-2	ASSLLAGVYEQY
TRBJ1-6	TRBV5-4	ASSSRDSSSPLH
TRBJ2-1	TRBV13	ASTIGGGRREEQF
TRBJ2-3	TRBV7-8	ASSPLAGGTDTQY
TRBJ2-1	TRBV2	ASIEPRTYNEQF
TRBJ2-1	TRBV9	ASSADNEQF
TRBJ1-2	TRBV6-6	ASSYYDTYYGYT
TRBJ1-6	TRBV27	ASSSRGYNSPLH
TRBJ1-1	TRBV2	ASSDPATGGNTEAF